Below are 13 T cell receptor beta chains sequenced from a single sample in a study of siplizumab effects on memory and regulatory T cells. The data were produced by immunoSEQ multiplex PCR, yet TCRdb's version contains in-frame clones alone and is incomplete. The table lists about 100,000 clones, about 90% of them singletons. The sequenced sample was CD4+ T cells sorted from blood. All receptors derive from a human donor in good health.

This clone has only one observation. The V gene is TRBV6-5, the J gene TRBJ1-1; D may be TRBD1 (6 bases). This CDR3 spans 15 amino acids. Trimming cost V 2 bases and J 1 base, with 11 bases left between them. Per the germline V gene, CDR1 is MNHEY and CDR2 is SVGAGI. CDR3: CASSYRLQGNTEAFF. The CDR3 nucleotides are TGTGCCAGCAGTTACCGGTTACAGGGGAACACTGAAGCTTTCTTT.

The gene calls are TRBV10-3 and TRBJ2-1, with TRBD2 matching over 8 bases. V trimming: 7 bases; J trimming: 5 bases; junction bases outside the gene matches: 4. The CDR3 has 13 amino acids. Per germline, CDR1 ENHRY and CDR2 SYGVKD. CDR3 nucleotide sequence: TGTGCCATCAATCCCGGGGGGGACAATGAGCAGTTCTTC. Protein sequence: CAINPGGDNEQFF.

The chain couples TRBV2 to TRBJ1-5, with D hard to call. There are 13 residues in the CDR3. CDR1 and CDR2 (germline): SNHLY, FYNNEI. V was cut by 7 bases and J by 4 bases, with 11 bases left in between. The CDR3 nucleotides read TGTGCCAGCACCCCTAGCGGGAATCAGCCCCAGCATTTT. The encoded protein is CASTPSGNQPQHF. The whole variable domain, filled in from reference TRBV2 and TRBJ1-5, reads EPEVTQTPSHQVTQMGQEVILRCVPISNHLYFYWYRQILGQKVEFLVSFYNNEISEKSEIFDDQFSVERPDGSNFTLKIRSTKLEDSAMYFCASTPSGNQPQHFGDGTRLSIL.

The CDR3 bases are TGTGCCAGCAGCCAAGTATCTGGTTGGACTGAAGCTTTCTTT. The encoded protein is CASSQVSGWTEAFF. The rearrangement links TRBV14 to TRBJ1-1; D remains ambiguous. Germline V gene data show CDR1 as SGHDN and CDR2 as FVKESK. V was trimmed by 1 base and J by 5 bases, leaving 11 bases between them. The CDR3 spans 14 residues.

This chain connects TRBV5-4 to TRBJ1-2; D ambiguous. The CDR3 length is 16 residues. V lost 0 bases and J 0 bases, leaving 12 bases between the germline ends. The germline V gene has CDR1 SGHNT and CDR2 YYREEE (reference sequence). The CDR3 DNA follows: TGTGCCAGCAGCTTGGAAAGCGCCAGAGCTAACTATGGCTACACCTTC. This sequence encodes CASSLESARANYGYTF.

This chain connects TRBV5-4 to TRBJ2-5; D is uncertain. The CDR3 totals 14 residues. CDR1 and CDR2 (germline): SGHNT, YYREEE (reference sequence). V dropped 4 bases and J dropped 2 bases, with 12 bases sitting between them. In nucleotides, the CDR3 is TGTGCCAGCAGCCTTAATCACCCACAAGAGACCCAGTACTTC. Residues: CASSLNHPQETQYF.

About this clone itself: Compared with germline, one end of the junction differs, possibly owing to a read error. This chain links TRBV12-5 with TRBJ1-2; weak D call: TRBD1 (5 bases). Germline values: CDR1 LGHNT, CDR2 FRNRAP. The CDR3 extends over 11 amino acids. The CDR3 loop reads CASGLVPRALF. The DNA of the CDR3 is TGTGCTAGTGGTTTGGTACCCAGGGCCCTCTTC.

This clone was observed a handful of times. The V and J genes are TRBV20-1 and TRBJ1-3; TRBD1 might be the D (6 bases). CDR1 DFQATT and CDR2 SNEGSKA come from the germline V gene (reference sequence). The CDR3 has 11 residues. V lost 1 base, J lost 9 bases, and 7 bases lay in between. The CDR3 bases are TGCAGTGCTAGAGCGGGGGCCACCATATATTTT. This translates into CSARAGATIYF.

The V call is TRBV6-6, the J call TRBJ2-3; the match to TRBD2 covers 12 bases. Per germline, CDR1 MNHNY and CDR2 SVGAGI (reference sequence). The CDR3 extends over 15 amino acids. With V trimmed by 5 bases and J by 3 bases, 3 bases remained unmatched. The CDR3 nucleotides are TGTGCCAGCAGTCGACTAGCGGGGGTGACAGATACGCAGTATTTT. Its protein product is CASSRLAGVTDTQYF.

The V and J genes are TRBV6-5 and TRBJ1-1, with D perhaps TRBD1 (5 bases). Germline V gene lookup returns CDR1 MNHEY and CDR2 SVGAGI. The CDR3 loop spans 13 amino acids. V lost 7 bases, J lost 1 base, and 10 bases lay in between. This chain's CDR3 is CASNVRENTEAFF. In DNA, the CDR3 is TGTGCCAGCAATGTCAGGGAGAACACTGAAGCTTTCTTT.

The rearrangement joins TRBV29-1 to TRBJ1-2; D gene uncertain. This CDR3 is built from 13 residues. Germline loops: CDR1 SQVTM, CDR2 ANQGSEA. V gave up 7 bases and J gave up 0 bases, with 12 bases separating them. CDR3 DNA: TGCAGCGCGCAGAAGGCCTCTAACTATGGCTACACCTTC. This codes for CSAQKASNYGYTF.

This chain connects TRBV28 to TRBJ2-7, with D perhaps TRBD2 (6 bases). V lost 8 bases and J lost 6, with 11 bases in between. Germline CDR1 reads MDHEN; CDR2 reads SYDVKM. The CDR3 contains 11 residues. The CDR3 region is CASYGGPEQYF. The CDR3 nucleotides are TGTGCCAGCTATGGAGGGCCCGAGCAGTACTTC.

This chain links TRBV11-2 with TRBJ1-5; D not resolved. The CDR3 spans 13 residues. Germline CDR1 SGHAT, CDR2 FQNNGV. V was clipped by 0 bases and J by 7 bases, with 7 bases between them. The CDR3 region has the DNA TGTGCCAGCAGCTTAGAGGGGAGCCAGCCCCAGCATTTT. Translating it yields CASSLEGSQPQHF.